The 10 T cell receptor beta chains below were found in one sample sequenced in a study of T cell responses to AZD1222 COVID-19 vaccine. This table comes from immunoSEQ multiplex PCR, and its TCRdb copy is limited to in-frame clones, with some not included. The data contain under 110,000 clones, just over 90% of them seen just once; the ten biggest clones take up approximately 1.3%. The material was peripheral blood, obtained on day 0 of AZD1222 vaccination. All receptors derive from an adult in good health.

This clone came up once. V and J are TRBV5-1 and TRBJ2-3; 12 nucleotides agree with TRBD2. The CDR3 has 16 residues. The trim removed 4 bases at V and 6 bases at J, leaving 9 bases unmatched. Germline CDR1 SGHRS, CDR2 YFSETQ. CDR3: CASSPDASGGADTQYF. DNA for the CDR3: TGCGCCAGCAGCCCGGACGCTAGCGGGGGGGCGGATACGCAGTATTTT.

This clone occurred a few times. The rearrangement links TRBV2 to TRBJ2-2; D might be TRBD1 (6 bases). Per germline, CDR1 SNHLY and CDR2 FYNNEI. This CDR3 spans 17 amino acids. V was cut by 4 bases and J by 3 bases, with 18 bases left in between. DNA of the CDR3: TGTGCCAGCAGTGGGGGGCTTGGACAACAGCACACCGGGGAGCTGTTTTTT. The encoded protein is CASSGGLGQQHTGELFF.

The chain employs TRBV29-1 and TRBJ1-2; D not resolved. Trimming shortened V by 5 bases and J by 0 bases, and 10 bases separated the two germline ends. CDR3 length: 13 residues. Germline V gene sequence: CDR1 SQVTM, CDR2 ANQGSEA. Here the CDR3 reads CSVSKLANYGYTF. CDR3 DNA: TGCAGCGTTTCCAAACTAGCTAACTATGGCTACACCTTC.

This chain joins TRBV14 and TRBJ1-6; a possible D gene is TRBD1 (5 bases). V lost 1 base to trimming and J lost 8 bases, with 18 bases between them. Germline lookup yields CDR1 SGHDN and CDR2 FVKESK. CDR3 length equals 17 residues. CDR3 DNA sequence: TGTGCCAGCAGCCAAGTTGGGGCTACCACCTTGGATTCACCCCTCCACTTT. This encodes CASSQVGATTLDSPLHF.

The rearrangement uses TRBV4-1 and TRBJ1-6, with 7 positions matching TRBD1. This CDR3 spans 17 amino acids. Germline values: CDR1 MGHRA, CDR2 YSYEKL. The V segment lost 4 bases and the J segment 8 bases; nucleotides outside the gene matches: 14. For the CDR3, the DNA is TGCGCCAGCAGCCCTCTTTCCACAGGGGCGGCGGATTCACCCCTCCACTTT. Its translation: CASSPLSTGAADSPLHF.

Notes on this clone: A junction boundary mismatches the germline segment, possibly from a read error. The V and J genes are TRBV28 and TRBJ2-7, with 8 bases fitting TRBD1. Germline V CDR1 and CDR2: MDHEN, SYDVKM. The CDR3 spans 13 residues. The CDR3: CAGSSQGDQGQYF. CDR3 coding DNA: TGTGCCGGCAGTTCACAGGGGGACCAGGGGCAGTACTTC.

The chain recombines TRBV20-1 with TRBJ1-2, with a possible D match to TRBD1 (6 bases). The V and J ends lost 3 bases and 6 bases respectively, with 20 bases between them. Germline assignment: CDR1 DFQATT and CDR2 SNEGSKA (reference sequence). The CDR3 loop spans 15 amino acids. CDR3 nucleotides: TGCAGTGCTAGTCGAACAGGGTTGGTTCTACATGGCTACACCTTC. Translated, it gives CSASRTGLVLHGYTF.

This chain connects TRBV10-3 to TRBJ2-3; maybe TRBD2 (6 bases). The CDR3 consists of 15 residues. Germline V gene data show CDR1 as ENHRY and CDR2 as SYGVKD. V was cut by 4 bases and J by 0 bases, with 11 bases left in between. The CDR3 reads CAISGRGQSTDTQYF. The CDR3 DNA follows: TGTGCCATCAGTGGGAGGGGCCAAAGCACAGATACGCAGTATTTT.

As to this clone: Different DNA sequences within this sample yield the same CDR3. J is TRBJ2-7 and V is TRBV5-4; D is unclear. Trimming took 4 bases from V and 1 from J, leaving 3 bases between them. The CDR3 extends over 11 amino acids. Per germline, CDR1 SGHNT and CDR2 YYREEE (reference sequence). CDR3 nucleotide sequence: TGTGCCAGCAGCAGTTCCTACGAGCAGTACTTC. Translating gives CASSSSYEQYF.

The CDR3 loop reads CASSDRGDTGELFF. Here the CDR3 DNA reads TGTGCCAGCAGCGACAGGGGGGACACCGGGGAGCTGTTTTTT. V gene TRBV3-1 (or the pseudogene TRBV3-2) combines with J gene TRBJ2-2; TRBD1 matches at 9 bases. The CDR3 is made up of 14 amino acids. Trimming took 5 bases from V and 3 from J; bases not matched to a gene: 1. In germline, CDR1 is LGHDT, CDR2 YNNKEL (reference sequence).